This T cell receptor beta chain came from a study of blood T cells in healthy people across ages. Alongside a J-beta primer mix, a sample-barcoded 5' primer served in a second PCR lasting roughly 7 to 11 cycles. TCRdb reprocessed the 5' RACE reads with MiXCR, giving one entry per CDR3 protein. The top ten hold 20% to 25% of the sample, which has some 550,000 distinct CDR3 sequences, about 45% seen once. The sequenced material came from blood. The clonotype comes from a man older than 75 in good health.

The CDR3 here is CASSYSGLARNEQFF. Here the CDR3 DNA reads TGTGCCAGCAGTTACTCGGGACTAGCAAGGAATGAGCAGTTCTTC. The J gene is TRBJ2-1, the V gene TRBV6-5, with 9 bases lining up with TRBD2. CDR3 length: 15 amino acids. The V segment lost 0 bases and the J segment 7 bases; nucleotides outside the gene matches: 4. Germline CDR1 and CDR2: MNHEY and SVGAGI.